The next 27 T cell receptor beta chains were all read from a single sample in a study of cytomegalovirus exposure and HLA in healthy donors. 13 Jbeta primers and 60 Vbeta primers were used for the PCR. Clones were sequenced by immunoSEQ multiplex PCR, and TCRdb holds only the in-frame ones, with some missing. Recorded for this sample: fewer than 200,000 clones. Sequencing was done on a sample of PBMCs. The receptors were gathered from a woman aged 60-75 years in good health and CMV-seronegative.

The rearrangement links TRBV29-1 to TRBJ1-5, with TRBD1 matching over 8 bases. V shed 7 bases and J 0 bases; nucleotides not matched to a gene: 5. CDR1 SQVTM and CDR2 ANQGSEA come from the germline V gene. This CDR3 has 14 amino acids. This CDR3 reads CSAGQGNSNQPQHF. CDR3 in DNA: TGCAGCGCTGGACAGGGTAATAGCAATCAGCCCCAGCATTTT.

The chain combines TRBV7-3 with TRBJ2-3; D might be TRBD2 (6 bases). Germline CDR1 reads SGHTA; CDR2 reads FQGTGA. V was pared by 2 bases and J by 2 bases, with 14 bases between. CDR3 length equals 16 residues. The CDR3 nucleotides are TGTGCCAGCAGCTTAGGGGTAGGCGGGGACACAGATACGCAGTATTTT. Translated, it gives CASSLGVGGDTDTQYF.

The chain employs TRBV29-1 and TRBJ2-3, with 10 positions matching TRBD1. V lost 3 bases, J lost 1 base, and 4 bases stayed unmatched. This CDR3 has 15 amino acids. Germline V lookup: CDR1 SQVTM, CDR2 ANQGSEA. CDR3 sequence: CSVEGGTGGTDTQYF. CDR3 bases: TGCAGCGTTGAGGGCGGGACAGGGGGCACAGATACGCAGTATTTT.

The rearrangement joins TRBV9 to TRBJ2-1; 8 bases match TRBD2. The CDR3 is 15 residues long. V lost 1 base to trimming and J lost 5 bases; unmatched junction nucleotides: 5. Germline assignment: CDR1 SGDLS and CDR2 YYNGEE. This CDR3 is CASSVPNGGDNEQFF. DNA of the CDR3: TGTGCCAGCAGCGTACCTAACGGGGGGGACAATGAGCAGTTCTTC.

The J gene is TRBJ1-1, the V gene TRBV2, with unresolved D. The CDR3 totals 13 residues. Germline CDR1 and CDR2: SNHLY and FYNNEI. The germline V and J ends were trimmed by 8 bases and 0 bases, with 10 bases remaining between them. In DNA form, the CDR3 reads TGTGCCAGCCGCGTCGGGATGAACACTGAAGCTTTCTTT. It is translated as CASRVGMNTEAFF.

V and J are TRBV18 and TRBJ1-4; 8 bases match TRBD1. The CDR3 length is 14 residues. CDR1 and CDR2 from the germline V gene are KGHSH and LQKENI. V shed 5 bases and J 7 bases; nucleotides not matched to a gene: 6. This CDR3 reads CASSSGQVPEKLFF. The CDR3 DNA is TGTGCCAGCTCATCGGGACAGGTTCCTGAAAAACTGTTTTTT.

V is TRBV11-2 and J is TRBJ2-7, with 9 positions matching TRBD1. The CDR3 runs 14 residues. The germline V gene encodes CDR1 SGHAT and CDR2 FQNNGV. The V and J ends lost 5 bases and 2 bases, in that order; junction bases with no gene match: 4. CDR3 region: CASSLQGAAYEQYF. DNA for the CDR3: TGTGCCAGCAGCCTACAGGGGGCGGCCTACGAGCAGTACTTC.

J is TRBJ1-2 and V is TRBV10-3; a possible D gene is TRBD1 (6 bases). This CDR3 is 15 amino acids long. Trimming took 11 bases from V and 0 from J, leaving 19 bases between them. CDR1 and CDR2 from the germline V gene are ENHRY and SYGVKD. CDR3 residues: CASRGGDSSNYGYTF. CDR3 DNA: TGTGCCTCGCGGGGGGGCGACAGTTCTAACTATGGCTACACCTTC.

To note about this clone: The sample contains more than one DNA sequence encoding this CDR3. The CDR3: CASSPWGAGANVLTF. The CDR3, as DNA: TGTGCCAGCAGCCCGTGGGGGGCTGGGGCCAACGTCCTGACTTTC. V and J are TRBV13 and TRBJ2-6; a possible D gene is TRBD2 (6 bases). The CDR3 sequence is 15 residues long. V gave up 5 bases and J gave up 2 bases, with 10 bases separating them. Germline CDR1 and CDR2: PRHDT and FYEKMQ (reference sequence).

V and J are TRBV9 and TRBJ2-1; D unresolved. The germline CDR1 and CDR2 sequences are SGDLS and YYNGEE. Between the trimmed V and J ends, which lost 2 bases and 0 bases, there was a span of 9 bases. There are 15 residues in the CDR3. Here the CDR3 reads CASSVWLSSYNEQFF. The CDR3 bases are TGTGCCAGCAGCGTTTGGCTCAGCTCCTACAATGAGCAGTTCTTC.

The rearrangement uses TRBV6-5 and TRBJ1-1; 9 bases fit TRBD1. Germline V CDR1 and CDR2: MNHEY, SVGAGI. The CDR3 contains 14 residues. Trimming cost V 5 bases and J 4 bases; bases outside gene matches: 5. As DNA, the CDR3 is TGTGCCAGCAGTGTACAGGGGGCAACCACTGAAGCTTTCTTT. Its protein is CASSVQGATTEAFF.

CDR3 sequence (DNA): TGTGCCTGTGACAGAACTGAAGCTTTCTTT. It translates to CACDRTEAFF. This chain links TRBV30 with TRBJ1-1; perhaps TRBD1 as D (5 bases). Germline loops: CDR1 GTSNPN, CDR2 SVGIG (reference sequence). The CDR3 spans 10 residues. V was cut by 6 bases and J by 5 bases, with 7 bases left in between.

The chain links TRBV5-4 to TRBJ2-7, with 7 bases aligning to TRBD1. CDR3 size: 15 residues. J lost 3 bases, V lost 1 base, and 7 bases had no gene match. The germline V gene has CDR1 SGHNT and CDR2 YYREEE (reference sequence). CDR3 sequence: CASSLWGQTFYEQYF. DNA for the CDR3: TGTGCCAGCAGCTTGTGGGGACAGACCTTCTACGAGCAGTACTTC.

The chain combines TRBV7-3 with TRBJ2-7; 9 bases line up with TRBD2. Germline CDR1 reads SGHTA; CDR2 reads FQGTGA. Trimming removed 2 bases from V and 5 bases from J; junction bases left unmatched: 7. The length of the CDR3 is 15 residues. The CDR3 loop reads CASSLHGSGSDEQYF. As DNA, the CDR3 is TGTGCCAGCAGCTTACATGGTAGCGGGAGTGACGAGCAGTACTTC.

This chain joins TRBV5-4 and TRBJ2-7; a possible D gene is TRBD2 (7 bases). Germline V CDR1 and CDR2: SGHNT, YYREEE (reference sequence). Trimming removed 1 base at V and 2 bases at J, with 13 bases between. The CDR3 has 15 amino acids. The CDR3 nucleotides are TGTGCCAGCAGCTTGATGGGGAGGGGGGCCTACGAGCAGTACTTC. Translating gives CASSLMGRGAYEQYF.

The V gene is TRBV6-5, the J gene TRBJ2-7; D possibly corresponds to TRBD1 (7 bases). Germline V gene sequence: CDR1 MNHEY, CDR2 SVGAGI. This CDR3 is 15 amino acids long. V dropped 6 bases and J dropped 4 bases, with 19 bases sitting between them. DNA for the CDR3: TGTGCCAGCAGACTCTACAGGGGAGGAACGTACGAGCAGTACTTC. Amino acids: CASRLYRGGTYEQYF.

The J gene is TRBJ2-7, the V gene TRBV25-1, with 9 bases fitting TRBD2. V was clipped by 6 bases and J by 4 bases; unmatched bases: 10. Germline loops: CDR1 MGHDK, CDR2 SYGVNS. CDR3 size: 15 residues. CDR3 residues: CASRGGASGMYEQYF. In DNA, the CDR3 is TGTGCCAGCAGGGGGGGGGCTAGCGGGATGTACGAGCAGTACTTC.

The chain carries TRBV5-6 and TRBJ2-1, with D maybe TRBD2 (5 bases). This CDR3 has 15 amino acids. Between the trimmed V and J ends, which lost 3 bases and 4 bases, there was a span of 14 bases. CDR1 and CDR2 from the germline V gene are SGHDT and YYEEEE. The CDR3 nucleotides read TGTGCCAGCAGCTCGAGGTTTAGCGTTTACAATGAGCAGTTCTTC. Translation: CASSSRFSVYNEQFF.

The chain carries TRBV29-1 and TRBJ2-1; weak D call: TRBD2 (6 bases). With 5 bases removed from V and 7 bases from J, the gap between germline ends came to 9 bases. Germline loops: CDR1 SQVTM, CDR2 ANQGSEA. The CDR3 sequence is 11 residues long. CDR3 loop: CSVRTINEQFF. The CDR3 DNA is TGCAGCGTTCGGACTATTAATGAGCAGTTCTTC.

For this clone: Relative to the germline gene, one junction end is altered; a read error may explain this. The gene calls are TRBV10-3 and TRBJ1-3; possible D gene TRBD1, 5 bases. There are 15 residues in the CDR3. CDR1 is ENHRY, CDR2 SYGVKD, per germline. This CDR3 is CAVSESGGSGNTIYF. The DNA for the CDR3 is TGTGCCGTCAGTGAGTCGGGGGGCTCTGGAAACACCATATATTTT.

The chain has TRBV4-2 and TRBJ2-1, with a weak D call TRBD2 (6 bases). Trimming shortened V by 1 base and J by 2 bases, and 12 bases separated the two germline ends. CDR1 is LGHNA, CDR2 YNFKEQ, per germline. The CDR3 extends over 16 amino acids. The CDR3 loop is CASSQGVGGTYNEQFF. The CDR3 bases are TGTGCCAGCAGCCAAGGCGTCGGGGGAACCTACAATGAGCAGTTCTTC.

The rearrangement joins TRBV29-1 to TRBJ1-1, with D perhaps TRBD1 (6 bases). Trimming left V 7 bases short and J 1 base short, with 13 bases between. The CDR3 has 13 amino acids. From germline, CDR1 is SQVTM and CDR2 ANQGSEA. CDR3 region: CSASRDKNTEAFF. CDR3 nucleotides: TGCAGCGCCAGCCGGGACAAGAACACTGAAGCTTTCTTT.

The V and J genes are TRBV18 and TRBJ2-1; unclear D gene. Deletions cut 0 bases from V and 0 bases from J, with 6 bases between. Germline CDR1 and CDR2: KGHSH and LQKENI. CDR3 size: 15 residues. CDR3 region: CASSPPALSYNEQFF. The CDR3, as DNA: TGTGCCAGCTCACCACCGGCTCTCTCCTACAATGAGCAGTTCTTC.

Details on this clone: Other DNA sequences in this specimen translate into the identical CDR3. The chain couples TRBV5-1 to TRBJ2-2, with D perhaps TRBD1 (5 bases). CDR1 and CDR2 (germline): SGHRS, YFSETQ. CDR3 length: 13 residues. The ends were cut back, 1 base at V and 6 bases at J, with 7 bases in the middle. The CDR3 region has the DNA TGCGCCAGCAGCTTGCAGGGCTCCGGGGAGCTGTTTTTT. Encoded protein: CASSLQGSGELFF. Full variable domain (rest looked up from reference TRBV5-1 and TRBJ2-2): KAGVTQTPRYLIKTRGQQVTLSCSPISGHRSVSWYQQTPGQGLQFLFEYFSETQRNKGNFPGRFSGRQFSNSRSEMNVSTLELGDSALYLCASSLQGSGELFFGEGSRLTVL.

The J gene is TRBJ1-1, the V gene TRBV9, with D possibly TRBD1 on 6 matching bases. The CDR3 totals 15 residues. V dropped 4 bases and J dropped 4 bases, with 17 bases sitting between them. Germline CDR1 is SGDLS and CDR2 is YYNGEE. In DNA, the CDR3 is TGTGCCAGCAGCCCAGGGGAGGGGAGGGGCACTGAAGCTTTCTTT. It codes for CASSPGEGRGTEAFF. The whole variable domain, remainder taken from reference TRBV9 and TRBJ1-1, is DSGVTQTPKHLITATGQRVTLRCSPRSGDLSVYWYQQSLDQGLQFLIQYYNGEERAKGNILERFSAQQFPDLHSELNLSSLELGDSALYFCASSPGEGRGTEAFFGQGTRLTVV.

The V and J genes are TRBV6-1 and TRBJ1-4; D remains unclear. CDR3 length equals 16 residues. CDR1 and CDR2 from the germline V gene are MNHNS and SASEGT. V shed 3 bases and J shed 11 bases, with 22 bases lying between them. The CDR3 region has the DNA TGTGCCAGCAGTGACCCTCTCAGGACTCCCAATGGGAAACTGTTTTTT. This encodes CASSDPLRTPNGKLFF.

The J gene is TRBJ1-2, the V gene TRBV7-2; no reliable D call. This CDR3 is built from 14 residues. Germline values: CDR1 SGHTA, CDR2 FQGNSA. The V gene lost 5 bases and the J gene lost 8 bases, with 18 bases spanning the gap. CDR3 DNA: TGTGCCAGCAGCGAAACCGGGAACTCTGGGGGCTACACCTTC. The encoded protein is CASSETGNSGGYTF.